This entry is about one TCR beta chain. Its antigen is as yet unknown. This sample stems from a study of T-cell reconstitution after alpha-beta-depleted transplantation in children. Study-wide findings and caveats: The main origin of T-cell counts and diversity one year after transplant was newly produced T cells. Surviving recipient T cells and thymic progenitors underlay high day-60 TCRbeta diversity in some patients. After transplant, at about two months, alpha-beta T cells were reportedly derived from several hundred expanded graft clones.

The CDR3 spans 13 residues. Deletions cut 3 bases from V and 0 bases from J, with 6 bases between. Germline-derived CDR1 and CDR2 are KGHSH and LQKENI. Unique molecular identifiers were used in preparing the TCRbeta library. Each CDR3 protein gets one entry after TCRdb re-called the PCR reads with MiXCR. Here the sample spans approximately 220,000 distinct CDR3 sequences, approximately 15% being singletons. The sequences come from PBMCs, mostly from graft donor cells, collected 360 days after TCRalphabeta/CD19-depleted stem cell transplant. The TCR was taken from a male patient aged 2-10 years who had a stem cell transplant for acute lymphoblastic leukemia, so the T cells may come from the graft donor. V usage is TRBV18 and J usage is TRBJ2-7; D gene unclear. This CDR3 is CASSPPSSYEQYF. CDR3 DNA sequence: TGTGCCAGCTCACCCCCGAGCTCCTACGAGCAGTACTTC. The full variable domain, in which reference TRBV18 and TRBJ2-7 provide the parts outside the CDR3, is NAGVMQNPRHLVRRRGQEARLRCSPMKGHSHVYWYRQLPEEGLKFMVYLQKENIIDESGMPKERFSAEFPKEGPSILRIQQVVRGDSAAYFCASSPPSSYEQYFGPGTRLTVT.